These 16 T cell receptor beta chains were sequenced from one sample in a study of breast tumors, draining lymph nodes, adjacent tissues. One entry per CDR3 protein results from TCRdb running MiXCR on the multiplex PCR reads. The sample holds about 130,000 distinct CDR3 sequences, about 20% seen once. The lymph nodes were axillary draining lymph nodes from breast cancer patients. What was sequenced was axillary lymph node tissue. These receptors were collected from a female donor with breast cancer. Some clones in this sample may be carry-over from other donors' samples.

Concerning this clonotype: Compared with germline, one end of the junction differs, possibly owing to a read error. The chain couples TRBV7-8 to TRBJ2-3; D might be TRBD2 (6 bases). The germline gives CDR1 SGHVS, CDR2 FQNEAQ. The CDR3 is 15 amino acids. For the CDR3, the DNA is TGTGCCGGCAGCTTAGGGGCGGGGACCACAGATACGCAGTATTTT. Translated: CAGSLGAGTTDTQYF.

This clonotype was observed a handful of times. The chain carries TRBV27 and TRBJ2-2; D is unresolved. CDR3 length: 15 residues. Deletions cut 1 base from V and 0 bases from J, with 6 bases between. Germline V gene data show CDR1 as MNHEY and CDR2 as SMNVEV (reference sequence). In DNA form, the CDR3 reads TGTGCCAGCAGTTTATACCCGGCGAACACCGGGGAGCTGTTTTTT. Its translation is CASSLYPANTGELFF.

Points on this clonotype: A much bigger clone sits one base away, suggesting this may be a read error. The chain combines TRBV5-1 with TRBJ2-2; 9 positions match TRBD1. The CDR3 length is 13 residues. Germline V gene sequence: CDR1 SGHRS, CDR2 YFSETQ. The CDR3 DNA reads TGCGCCAGCCGGACAGGGGCGACCGGGGGGCTGTTTTTT. As protein: CASRTGATGGLFF. The full variable domain, in which reference TRBV5-1 and TRBJ2-2 provide the parts outside the CDR3, is KAGVTQTPRYLIKTRGQQVTLSCSPISGHRSVSWYQQTPGQGLQFLFEYFSETQRNKGNFPGRFSGRQFSNSRSEMNVSTLELGDSALYLCASRTGATGGLFFGEGSRLTVL.

The rearrangement uses TRBV6-1 and TRBJ1-4; maybe TRBD1 (6 bases). Germline V gene lookup returns CDR1 MNHNS and CDR2 SASEGT. The CDR3 extends over 14 amino acids. The V gene lost 6 bases and the J gene lost 8 bases, with 16 bases spanning the gap. Here the CDR3 reads CASRWGGAGEKLFF. CDR3 in DNA: TGTGCCAGCAGATGGGGGGGGGCAGGGGAAAAACTGTTTTTT.

This clonotype was seen repeatedly, ten times or more. V and J are TRBV6-5 and TRBJ2-3, with 9 bases that match TRBD2. The CDR3 is 15 residues long. The ends lost 6 bases at V and 2 bases at J; junction bases unmatched: 6. CDR1 is MNHEY and CDR2 is SVGAGI in the germline V gene. The CDR3 DNA follows: TGTGCCAGCAGCGTAGCGGGAGCGGACACAGATACGCAGTATTTT. It translates to CASSVAGADTDTQYF.

This clonotype was seen many times. This chain connects TRBV5-1 to TRBJ2-7; D call uncertain. Trimming left V 2 bases short and J 4 bases short, with 16 bases between. Per the germline V gene, CDR1 is SGHRS and CDR2 is YFSETQ. The CDR3 is made up of 15 amino acids. This CDR3 reads CASSLSSGSLYEQYF. CDR3 coding DNA: TGCGCCAGCAGCTTATCGTCAGGTAGCCTGTACGAGCAGTACTTC. Full variable domain (remainder filled in from reference TRBV5-1 and TRBJ2-7): KAGVTQTPRYLIKTRGQQVTLSCSPISGHRSVSWYQQTPGQGLQFLFEYFSETQRNKGNFPGRFSGRQFSNSRSEMNVSTLELGDSALYLCASSLSSGSLYEQYFGPGTRLTVT.

This clonotype was observed a few times. V is TRBV6-2 or TRBV6-3 and J is TRBJ1-5; 8 bases align to TRBD1. The CDR3 runs to 15 residues. CDR1 is MNHEY and CDR2 is SVGEGT in the germline V gene. Germline trimming cut 4 bases from V and 7 bases from J; bases unmatched to any gene: 9. CDR3 loop: CASSSGQGLDQPQHF. The CDR3 coding sequence is TGTGCCAGCAGTTCCGGACAGGGTTTAGACCAGCCCCAGCATTTT.

On this clonotype itself: One end of the junction fails to match germline, which may point to a read error. The rearrangement links TRBV14 to TRBJ2-1, with 14 positions matching TRBD2. CDR3 size: 20 residues. CDR1 and CDR2 (germline): SGHDN, FVKESK. For the CDR3, the DNA is TGTGCCGGCAGCCAAAGGGTGACTAGCGGGAGGGAAAGCTCCTACAATGAGCAGTTCTTC. Encoded protein: CAGSQRVTSGRESSYNEQFF.

This clonotype was counted many times. The chain couples TRBV20-1 to TRBJ2-1; D not resolved. Trimming removed 1 base from V and 3 bases from J, with 4 bases in between. The CDR3 spans 12 residues. The V gene's germline CDR1 is DFQATT and CDR2 SNEGSKA (reference sequence). The CDR3: CSARVGYNEQFF. The CDR3 DNA follows: TGCAGTGCTAGAGTCGGCTACAATGAGCAGTTCTTC.

On this clonotype: A single base separates this from a much larger clone, so it may be a read error. The J gene is TRBJ1-3, the V gene TRBV12-3 or TRBV12-4; TRBD1 matches at 10 bases. The CDR3 contains 16 residues. The CDR3 is CASSFDRGPPGSTIYF. The CDR3 DNA follows: TGTGCCAGCAGTTTCGACAGGGGGCCACCTGGAAGCACCATATATTTT.

In this sample, this clonotype turned up many times. The chain has TRBV5-6 and TRBJ2-1; tentative D call: TRBD2 (5 bases). Germline V gene sequence: CDR1 SGHDT, CDR2 YYEEEE. V was clipped by 4 bases and J by 5 bases, with 16 bases between them. This CDR3 has 15 amino acids. In DNA, the CDR3 is TGTGCCAGCAGCCCTCCACGGCAGAGGGACAATGAGCAGTTCTTC. Its translation is CASSPPRQRDNEQFF.

A remark on this clonotype: A much larger clone lies one base from this, so it may be a read error. This chain connects TRBV2 to TRBJ1-3, with a possible D match to TRBD1 (5 bases). CDR3 length: 15 amino acids. The germline gives CDR1 SNHLY, CDR2 FYNNEI. Deletions cut 6 bases from V and 3 bases from J, with 15 bases between. As DNA, the CDR3 is TGTGCCAGCAGCTACGGAGGGGCGGATGGAAACACCATATATTTT. Translated, it gives CASSYGGADGNTIYF.

This clonotype was detected a few times. The rearrangement links TRBV4-1 to TRBJ2-7; 12 positions match TRBD2. The CDR3 spans 15 residues. J lost 3 bases, V lost 0 bases, and 0 bases had no gene match. Germline CDR1 MGHRA, CDR2 YSYEKL. CDR3: CASSQELAGGYEQYF. In DNA, the CDR3 is TGCGCCAGCAGCCAAGAACTAGCGGGAGGCTACGAGCAGTACTTC.

This clonotype appeared many times. The CDR3 nucleotides read TGCGCCAGCAGCTTGGACAGGGGCAACAATGAGCAGTTCTTC. This encodes CASSLDRGNNEQFF. The V gene is TRBV5-1, the J gene TRBJ2-1, with 7 bases lining up with TRBD1. Trimming at V came to 0 bases and at J to 5 bases, leaving 2 bases not matched to a gene. CDR1 and CDR2 (germline): SGHRS, YFSETQ. The CDR3 covers 14 residues. Complete variable domain (other parts from reference TRBV5-1 and TRBJ2-1): KAGVTQTPRYLIKTRGQQVTLSCSPISGHRSVSWYQQTPGQGLQFLFEYFSETQRNKGNFPGRFSGRQFSNSRSEMNVSTLELGDSALYLCASSLDRGNNEQFFGPGTRLTVL.

This clonotype was detected many times. CDR3 in amino acids: CASSTGQGYSYEQYF. The CDR3 DNA is TGTGCCAGCAGCACCGGACAGGGCTACTCCTACGAGCAGTACTTC. The chain couples TRBV9 to TRBJ2-7, with 8 bases matching TRBD1. Per germline, CDR1 SGDLS and CDR2 YYNGEE. The junction had 6 bases not matched to a gene; V was cut back by 4 bases and J by 0 bases. The CDR3 runs to 15 residues.

A note on this clonotype: A much larger clone differs by one base, so this may be a read error. This chain uses TRBV7-2 with TRBJ2-2, with D perhaps assigned TRBD1 or TRBD2 (6 bases each). V dropped 2 bases and J dropped 6 bases, with 16 bases sitting between them. Germline V CDR1 and CDR2: SGHTA, FQGNSA. This CDR3 spans 16 amino acids. In nucleotides, the CDR3 is TGTGCCAGCAGCTTAAGAGGGGGGTCTGGGGCCGGGGAGCTGTTTTTT. As protein: CASSLRGGSGAGELFF.